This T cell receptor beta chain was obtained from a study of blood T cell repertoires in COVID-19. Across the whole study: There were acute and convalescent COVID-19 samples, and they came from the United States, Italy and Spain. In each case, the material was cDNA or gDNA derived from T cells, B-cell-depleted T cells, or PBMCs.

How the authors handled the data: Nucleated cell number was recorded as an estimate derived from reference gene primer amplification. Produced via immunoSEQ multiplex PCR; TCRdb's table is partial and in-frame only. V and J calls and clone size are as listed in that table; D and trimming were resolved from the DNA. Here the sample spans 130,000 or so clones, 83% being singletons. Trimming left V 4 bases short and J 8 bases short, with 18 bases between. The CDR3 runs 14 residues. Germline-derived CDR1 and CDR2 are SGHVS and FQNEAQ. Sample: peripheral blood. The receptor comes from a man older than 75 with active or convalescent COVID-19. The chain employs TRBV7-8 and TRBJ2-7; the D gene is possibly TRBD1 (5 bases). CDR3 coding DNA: TGTGCCAGCAGCTCTAGGCCCGTAATGGACAAGCAGTACTTC. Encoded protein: CASSSRPVMDKQYF.